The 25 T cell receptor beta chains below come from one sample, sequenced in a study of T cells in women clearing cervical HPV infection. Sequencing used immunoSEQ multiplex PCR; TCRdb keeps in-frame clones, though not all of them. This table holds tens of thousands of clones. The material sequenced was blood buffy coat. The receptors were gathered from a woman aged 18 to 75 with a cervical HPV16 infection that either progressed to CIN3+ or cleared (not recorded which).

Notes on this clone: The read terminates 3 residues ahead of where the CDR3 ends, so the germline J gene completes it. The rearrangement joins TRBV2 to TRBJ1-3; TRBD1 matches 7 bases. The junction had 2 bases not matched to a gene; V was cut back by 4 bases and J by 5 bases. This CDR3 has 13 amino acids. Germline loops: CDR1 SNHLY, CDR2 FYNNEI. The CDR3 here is CASSGQGRNTIYF. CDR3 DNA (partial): TGTGCCAGCAGTGGACAGGGTAGAAACACC.

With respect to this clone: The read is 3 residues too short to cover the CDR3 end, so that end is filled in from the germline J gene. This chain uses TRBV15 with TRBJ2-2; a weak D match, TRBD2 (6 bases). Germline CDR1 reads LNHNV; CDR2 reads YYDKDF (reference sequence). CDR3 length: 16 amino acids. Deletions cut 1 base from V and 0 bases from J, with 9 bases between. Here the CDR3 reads CATSRARGTNTGELFF. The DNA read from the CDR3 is TGTGCCACCAGCAGAGCGCGGGGTACGAACACCGGGGAG.

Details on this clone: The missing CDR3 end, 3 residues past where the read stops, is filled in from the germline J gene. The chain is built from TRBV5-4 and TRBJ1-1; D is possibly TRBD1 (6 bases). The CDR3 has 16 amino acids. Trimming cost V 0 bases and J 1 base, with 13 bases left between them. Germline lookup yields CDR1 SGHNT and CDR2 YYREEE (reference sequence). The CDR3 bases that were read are TGTGCCAGCAGCTTGGGGTGGGGGCCGGCGAACACTGAA. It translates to CASSLGWGPANTE. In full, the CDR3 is CASSLGWGPANTEAFF.

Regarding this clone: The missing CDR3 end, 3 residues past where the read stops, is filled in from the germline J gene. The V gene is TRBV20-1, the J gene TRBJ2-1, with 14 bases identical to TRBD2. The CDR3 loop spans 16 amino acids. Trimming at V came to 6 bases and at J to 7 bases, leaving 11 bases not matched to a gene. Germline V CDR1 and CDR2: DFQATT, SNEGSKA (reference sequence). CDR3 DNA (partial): TGCAGTGCAGCATCCCCTTGGACTAGCGGGAGGAATGAG. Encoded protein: CSAASPWTSGRNE. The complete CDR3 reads CSAASPWTSGRNEQFF.

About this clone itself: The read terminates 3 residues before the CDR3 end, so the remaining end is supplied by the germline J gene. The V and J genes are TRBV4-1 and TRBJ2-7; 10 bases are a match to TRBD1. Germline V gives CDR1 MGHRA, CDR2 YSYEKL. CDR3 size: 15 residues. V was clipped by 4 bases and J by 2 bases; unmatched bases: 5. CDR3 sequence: CASSPDRGIAYEQYF. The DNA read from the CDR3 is TGCGCCAGCAGCCCGGACAGGGGGATCGCCTACGAG.

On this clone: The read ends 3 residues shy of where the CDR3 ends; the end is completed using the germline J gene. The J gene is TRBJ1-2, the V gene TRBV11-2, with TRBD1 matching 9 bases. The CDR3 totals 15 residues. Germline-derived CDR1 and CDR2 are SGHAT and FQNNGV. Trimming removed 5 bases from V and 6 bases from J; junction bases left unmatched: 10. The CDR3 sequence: CASSGGRQGGHGYTF. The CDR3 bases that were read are TGTGCCAGCAGCGGCGGACGACAGGGGGGCCATGGC. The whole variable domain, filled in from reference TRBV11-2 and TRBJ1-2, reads EAGVAQSPRYKIIEKRQSVAFWCNPISGHATLYWYQQILGQGPKLLIQFQNNGVVDDSQLPKDRFSAERLKGVDSTLKIQPAKLEDSAVYLCASSGGRQGGHGYTFGSGTRLTVV.

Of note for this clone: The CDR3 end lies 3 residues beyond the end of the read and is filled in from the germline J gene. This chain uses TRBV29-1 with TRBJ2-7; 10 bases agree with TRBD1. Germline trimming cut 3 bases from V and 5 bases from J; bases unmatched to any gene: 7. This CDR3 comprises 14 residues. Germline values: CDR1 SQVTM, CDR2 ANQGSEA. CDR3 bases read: TGCAGCGTTGACGGGACAGGGGTATCCGACGAG. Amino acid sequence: CSVDGTGVSDE. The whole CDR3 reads CSVDGTGVSDEQYF.

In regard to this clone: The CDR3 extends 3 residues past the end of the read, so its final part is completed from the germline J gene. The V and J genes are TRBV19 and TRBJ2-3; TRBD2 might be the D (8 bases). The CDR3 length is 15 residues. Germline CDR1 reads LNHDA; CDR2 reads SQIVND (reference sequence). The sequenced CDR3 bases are TGTGCCAGTAGTTGGTCGGGAGGGGGCAATCAGCCG. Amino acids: CASSWSGGGNQP. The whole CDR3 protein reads CASSWSGGGNQPQYF.

The CDR3 is CASSPGITEAFF. Incomplete CDR3 DNA: TGTGCCAGCAGCCCAGGGATCACTGAA. V usage is TRBV7-9 and J usage is TRBJ1-1; possible D gene TRBD1, 5 bases. The read ends 3 residues before the CDR3 terminus; that terminus is restored from the germline J gene. Deletions cut 5 bases from V and 4 bases from J, with 8 bases between. Per the germline V gene, CDR1 is SEHNR and CDR2 is FQNEAQ (reference sequence). The CDR3 contains 12 residues.

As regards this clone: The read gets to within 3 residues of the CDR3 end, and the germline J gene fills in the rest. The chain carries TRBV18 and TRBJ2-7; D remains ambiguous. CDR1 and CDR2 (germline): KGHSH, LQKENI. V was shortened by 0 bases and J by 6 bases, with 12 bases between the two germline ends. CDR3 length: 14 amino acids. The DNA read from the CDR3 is TGTGCCAGCTCACCACCGGGCGCCGGTTCCGAG. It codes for CASSPPGAGSE. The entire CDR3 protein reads CASSPPGAGSEQYF.

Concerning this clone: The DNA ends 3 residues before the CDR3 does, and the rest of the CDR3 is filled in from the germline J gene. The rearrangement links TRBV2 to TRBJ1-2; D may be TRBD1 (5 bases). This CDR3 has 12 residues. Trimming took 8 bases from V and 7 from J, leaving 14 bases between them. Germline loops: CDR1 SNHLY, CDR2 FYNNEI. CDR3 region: CASSGGASGYTF. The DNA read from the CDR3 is TGTGCCAGCTCAGGTGGGGCGTCTGGC.

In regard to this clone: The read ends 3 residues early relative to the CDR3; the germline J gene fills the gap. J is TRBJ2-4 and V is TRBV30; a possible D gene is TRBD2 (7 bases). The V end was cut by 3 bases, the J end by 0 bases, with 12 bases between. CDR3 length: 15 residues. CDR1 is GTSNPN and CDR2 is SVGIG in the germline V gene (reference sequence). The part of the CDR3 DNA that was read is TGTGCCTGGAGGGGGCGGGGGCTAGCCAAAAACATT. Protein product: CAWRGRGLAKNI. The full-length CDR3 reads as CAWRGRGLAKNIQYF.

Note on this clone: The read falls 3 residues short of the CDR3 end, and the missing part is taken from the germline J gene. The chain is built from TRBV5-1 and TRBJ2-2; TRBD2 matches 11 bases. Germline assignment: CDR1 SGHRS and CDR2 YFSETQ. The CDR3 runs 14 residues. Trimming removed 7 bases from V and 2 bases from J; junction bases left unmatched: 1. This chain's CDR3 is CASGLAGNTGELFF. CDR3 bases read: TGCGCCAGCGGACTAGCGGGTAACACCGGGGAG.

The CDR3 reads CSARDSFFSDRGRIEKLFF. The CDR3 bases that were read are TGCAGTGCTAGAGATTCGTTTTTTAGTGACAGGGGGCGGATTGAAAAA. The chain employs TRBV20-1 and TRBJ1-4; TRBD1 aligns across 10 bases. From the germline J gene comes the end of the CDR3, since the read stops 3 residues before it. Germline CDR1 is DFQATT and CDR2 is SNEGSKA (reference sequence). The CDR3 loop spans 19 amino acids. V shed 0 bases, J shed 7 bases, and the junction held 17 bases outside the gene matches.

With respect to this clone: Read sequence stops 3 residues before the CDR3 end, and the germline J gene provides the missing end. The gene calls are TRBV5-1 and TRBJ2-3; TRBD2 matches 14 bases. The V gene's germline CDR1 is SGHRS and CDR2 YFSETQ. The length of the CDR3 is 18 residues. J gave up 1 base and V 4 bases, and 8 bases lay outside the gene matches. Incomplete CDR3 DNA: TGCGCCAGCAGCGGCGGACTAGCGGGGGGTCTCGGCACAGATACG. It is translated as CASSGGLAGGLGTDT. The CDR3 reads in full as CASSGGLAGGLGTDTQYF.

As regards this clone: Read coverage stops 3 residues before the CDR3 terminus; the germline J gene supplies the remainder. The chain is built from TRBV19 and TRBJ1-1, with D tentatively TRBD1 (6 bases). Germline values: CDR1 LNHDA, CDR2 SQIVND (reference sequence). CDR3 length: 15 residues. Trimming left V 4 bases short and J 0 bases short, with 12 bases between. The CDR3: CASSTSGTMNTEAFF. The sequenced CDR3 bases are TGTGCCAGTAGTACATCCGGGACAATGAACACTGAA.

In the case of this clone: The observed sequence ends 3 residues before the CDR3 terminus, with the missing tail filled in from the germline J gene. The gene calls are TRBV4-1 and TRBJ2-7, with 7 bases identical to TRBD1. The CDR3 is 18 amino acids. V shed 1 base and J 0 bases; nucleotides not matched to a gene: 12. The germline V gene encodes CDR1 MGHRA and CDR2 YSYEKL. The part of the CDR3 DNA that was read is TGCGCCAGCAGCCAAGCAATTTTTGGGACAGCAGACTCCTACGAG. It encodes CASSQAIFGTADSYE. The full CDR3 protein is CASSQAIFGTADSYEQYF.

The sequenced part of the CDR3 DNA is TGTGCCAGCAGCCAAGACTTCACAGATACG. It encodes CASSQDFTDT. The CDR3 reads in full as CASSQDFTDTQYF. This chain links TRBV14 with TRBJ2-3, with D unclear. Sequencing ends 3 residues short of the CDR3 end; the germline J gene provides the rest. Germline V gene sequence: CDR1 SGHDN, CDR2 FVKESK. V was cut by 0 bases and J by 2 bases, with 3 bases left in between. The CDR3 loop spans 13 amino acids.

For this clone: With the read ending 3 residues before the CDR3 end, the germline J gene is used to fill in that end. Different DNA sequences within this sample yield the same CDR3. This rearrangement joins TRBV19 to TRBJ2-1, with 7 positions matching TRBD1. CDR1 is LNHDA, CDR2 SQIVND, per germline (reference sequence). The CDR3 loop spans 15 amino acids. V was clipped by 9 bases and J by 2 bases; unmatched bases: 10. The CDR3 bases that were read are TGTGCCAGCAGCTTAGGACAGGACGCCTACAATGAG. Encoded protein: CASSLGQDAYNE. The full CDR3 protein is CASSLGQDAYNEQFF. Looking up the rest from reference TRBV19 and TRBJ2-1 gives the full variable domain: DGGITQSPKYLFRKEGQNVTLSCEQNLNHDAMYWYRQDPGQGLRLIYYSQIVNDFQKGDIAEGYSVSREKKESFPLTVTSAQKNPTAFYLCASSLGQDAYNEQFFGPGTRLTVL.

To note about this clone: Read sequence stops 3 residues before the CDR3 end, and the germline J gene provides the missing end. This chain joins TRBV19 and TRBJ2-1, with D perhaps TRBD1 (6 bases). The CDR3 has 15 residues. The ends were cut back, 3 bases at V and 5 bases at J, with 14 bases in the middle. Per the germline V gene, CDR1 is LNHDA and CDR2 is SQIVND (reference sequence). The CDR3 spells CASSIRPAGDNEQFF. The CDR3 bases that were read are TGTGCCAGTAGTATCCGCCCGGCAGGGGACAATGAG.

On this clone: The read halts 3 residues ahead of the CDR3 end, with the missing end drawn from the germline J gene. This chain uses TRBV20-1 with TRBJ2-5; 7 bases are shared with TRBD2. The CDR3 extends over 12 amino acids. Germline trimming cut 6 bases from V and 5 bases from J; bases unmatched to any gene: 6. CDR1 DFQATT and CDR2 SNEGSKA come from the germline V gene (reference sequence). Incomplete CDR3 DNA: TGCAGTGCCGTACTAGCGTCGGAGACC. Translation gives CSAVLASET. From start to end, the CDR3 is CSAVLASETQYF.

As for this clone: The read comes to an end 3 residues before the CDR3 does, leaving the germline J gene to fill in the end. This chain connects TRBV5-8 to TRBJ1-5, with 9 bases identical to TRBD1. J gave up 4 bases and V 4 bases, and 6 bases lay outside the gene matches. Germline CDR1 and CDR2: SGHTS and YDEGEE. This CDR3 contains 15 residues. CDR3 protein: CASSLRTGVNQPQHF. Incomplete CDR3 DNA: TGTGCCAGCAGCCTTCGGACAGGGGTAAATCAGCCC.

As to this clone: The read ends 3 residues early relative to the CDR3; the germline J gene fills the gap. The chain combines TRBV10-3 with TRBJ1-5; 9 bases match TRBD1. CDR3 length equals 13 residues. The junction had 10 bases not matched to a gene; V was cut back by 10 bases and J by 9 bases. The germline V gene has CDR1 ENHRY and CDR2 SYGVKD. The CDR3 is CATRAQGARPQHF. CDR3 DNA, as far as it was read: TGTGCCACCAGGGCACAGGGGGCTCGGCCC.

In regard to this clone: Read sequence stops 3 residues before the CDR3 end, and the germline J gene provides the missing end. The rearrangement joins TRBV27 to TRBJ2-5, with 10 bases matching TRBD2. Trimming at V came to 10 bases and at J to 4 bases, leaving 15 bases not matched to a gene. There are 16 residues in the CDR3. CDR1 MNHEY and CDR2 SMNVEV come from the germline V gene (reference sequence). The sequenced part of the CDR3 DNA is TGTGCCACCAGAGGAGCGGGGGGGCCCTGGAGAGAGACC. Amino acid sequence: CATRGAGGPWRET. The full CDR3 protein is CATRGAGGPWRETQYF.

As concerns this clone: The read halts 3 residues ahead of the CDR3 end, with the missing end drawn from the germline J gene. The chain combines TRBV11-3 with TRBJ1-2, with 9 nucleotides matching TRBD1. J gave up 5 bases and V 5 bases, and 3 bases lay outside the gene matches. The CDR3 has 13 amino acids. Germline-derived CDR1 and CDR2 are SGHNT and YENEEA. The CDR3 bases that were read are TGTGCCAGCAGCCGAGGACAGGGGTATGGC. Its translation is CASSRGQGYG. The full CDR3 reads CASSRGQGYGYTF.